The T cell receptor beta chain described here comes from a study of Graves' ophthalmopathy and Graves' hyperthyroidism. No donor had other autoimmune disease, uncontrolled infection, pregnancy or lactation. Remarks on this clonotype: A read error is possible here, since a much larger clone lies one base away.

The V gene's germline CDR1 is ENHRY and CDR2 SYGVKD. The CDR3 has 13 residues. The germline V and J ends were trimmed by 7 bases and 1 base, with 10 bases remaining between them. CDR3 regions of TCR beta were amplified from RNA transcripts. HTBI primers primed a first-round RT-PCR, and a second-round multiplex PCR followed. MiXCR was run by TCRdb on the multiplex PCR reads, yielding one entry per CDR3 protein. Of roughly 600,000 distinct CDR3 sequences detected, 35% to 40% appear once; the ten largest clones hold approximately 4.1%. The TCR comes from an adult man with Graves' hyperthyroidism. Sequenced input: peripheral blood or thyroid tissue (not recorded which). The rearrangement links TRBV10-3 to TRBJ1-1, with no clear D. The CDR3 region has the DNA TGTGCCATCACCACGGACCGGAACACTGAAGCTTTCTTT. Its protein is CAITTDRNTEAFF.